This TCR beta chain was identified in a study of beta chain features in type 1 diabetes (dated by TCRdb to the late 2010s). With respect to the entire study: Patients and healthy donors did not differ in mean age, gender distribution, total cell number or subset yield. A total of roughly 100 million sorted cells were examined across all samples, and the number of cells per subset was strongly correlated with RNA yield. In the study, TCRB repertoires of sorted circulating CD4+ T cell subsets from recently diagnosed type 1 diabetes patients were compared with those of matched healthy donors. Regulatory and stem cell-like memory subsets were obtained from only 8 patients and about 8 healthy donors, while naive and central memory subsets were obtained from all 30 or so donors. General findings and caveats noted by the study authors: HLA sub-analyses involved small numbers of individuals, so any influence of HLA type on TCRB rearrangement remained unresolved. Because cDNA was sequenced instead of genomic DNA, activated cells with high expression could be over-represented, although the groups did not differ in activation or CD3 levels. Shorter templates might have been favored by PCR, but patient and control samples were amplified and corrected together, so both groups would have been affected equally by any skew. Fewer insertions and more nucleotide deletions at VDJ recombination sites were observed in patients with type 1 diabetes, implying thymic rearrangement abnormalities. Naive, central memory and regulatory TCRB repertoires appeared more similar among patients than among healthy donors. In all four CD4+ subsets, TCRB CDR3 length was moderately but significantly shorter in type 1 diabetes patients.

Each donor gave one peripheral blood draw, approximately 0.11 L on average, collected into heparinised tubes. A BD FACSAria II and a panel including CD45RO, CCR7, CD25, CD127, CD95 and CD27 were used to sort naive, central memory, regulatory and stem cell-like memory CD4+ T cells. A purity above 98% was achieved for all sorted populations. PBMCs were isolated immediately by Lymphoprep density gradient centrifugation and stained directly without culture. To minimize batch effects, samples were stained and sorted in pairs, one healthy donor with one patient per experiment. All of the isolated RNA was reverse transcribed with the High Capacity cDNA Reverse Transcription Kit, so expressed TCRB transcripts were sequenced. Naive, central memory and regulatory T cell samples underwent deep immunoSEQ sequencing, averaging approximately 3.3 million total reads per sample. Sorted cells were lysed in RLT buffer, and RNA was extracted using DNase-treated RNeasy Micro or Mini kits according to cell number. To prevent cross-contamination, every cell subset was processed on its own, while patient and healthy donor samples were processed together. Using the immunoSEQ multiplex PCR, TCRB sequences were amplified from cDNA into 87-bp fragments spanning the CDR3 region. The amplicons were sequenced using the Illumina HiSeq platform. Regarding the original processing steps: PCR bias was computationally corrected using synthetic template baselines, reads within Hamming distance 2 were collapsed, and singletons that could not be merged were discarded. Reads were aligned to IMGT to assign V, D and J genes, CDR3 length, and insertions or deletions at six rearrangement sites. Within each subset, clonotype counts were normalized to the number of sorted cells before true diversity and Gini coefficients were calculated with the tcR R package. The overlap coefficient, calculated on TCRB nucleotide sequences, was used to measure repertoire sharing. TCRdb provides this immuneACCESS table in a form limited to in-frame rearrangements. Some clones are lacking; in checked studies, under half of them reflect an unresolved V gene, and why the rest are absent is not known. That table furnishes V, J and clone size, whereas the DNA furnished D and trimming. Across this sample there are 150,000 to 190,000 clones, with 10% seen only once. The ten largest account for more than 0.4% of the sample.

This clone was recorded a few times. The clone's antigen remains unknown. Base qualities are not recorded, but no much larger clone differs from it by a single base. This receptor was obtained from a man aged 25-45 years with type 1 diabetes. Sequencing was performed on central memory CD4+ T cells from blood.

The nucleotide sequence reads as follows: TGCGCCAGCAGCCAACGTAGTGGCACAGATACGCAGTATTTT. Its protein reads: CASSQRSGTDTQYF. The chain employs TRBV4-3 and TRBJ2-3, with the D gene uncertain. Deletion took 2 bases off V and 1 base off J, with a span of 7 bases between the germline ends. The CDR3 has 14 amino acids, counting the end cysteine and phenylalanine. The kept DNA is CDR3 alone, 42 bases in frame from the first base. CDR1 and CDR2 are read off the germline V gene as LGHNA and YSLEER.